This T cell receptor (beta chain) was documented in a study of cytomegalovirus exposure and HLA in healthy donors. The V gene's germline CDR1 is SGHRS and CDR2 YFSETQ. V was trimmed by 0 bases and J by 2 bases, leaving 7 bases between them. The CDR3 runs 14 residues. Points from the study as a whole: Subsequent analysis showed first-cohort TCR clusters tending to co-occur in around 110 validation repertoires. Most TCR sequences were seen very rarely across donors, but some public TCRs occurred in many.

Notes on this clone: Its antigen is not known.

Libraries were prepared by immunoSEQ multiplex PCR; TCRdb keeps only in-frame clonotypes and omits some of them. The sample holds about 110,000 clones, approximately 89% seen once. This TCR was recovered from a woman younger than 35 in good health and CMV-seronegative. Sequences were obtained from PBMCs. The J gene is TRBJ2-3, the V gene TRBV5-1, with D possibly matching TRBD2 (6 bases). The CDR3 DNA reads TGCGCCAGCAGCTTGGGGGAGGTCACAGATACGCAGTATTTT. Protein sequence: CASSLGEVTDTQYF.